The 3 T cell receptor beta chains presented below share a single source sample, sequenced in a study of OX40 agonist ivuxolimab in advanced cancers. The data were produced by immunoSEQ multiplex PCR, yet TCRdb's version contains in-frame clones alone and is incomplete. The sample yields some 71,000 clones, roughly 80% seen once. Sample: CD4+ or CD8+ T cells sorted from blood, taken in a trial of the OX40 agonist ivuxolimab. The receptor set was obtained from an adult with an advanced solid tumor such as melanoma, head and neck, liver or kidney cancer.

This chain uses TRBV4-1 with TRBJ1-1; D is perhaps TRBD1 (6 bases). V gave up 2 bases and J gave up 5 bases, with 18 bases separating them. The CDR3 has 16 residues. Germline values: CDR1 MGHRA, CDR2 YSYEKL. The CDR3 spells CASSQSALRGRTEAFF. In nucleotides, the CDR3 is TGCGCCAGCAGCCAAAGTGCCTTGAGGGGGAGAACTGAAGCTTTCTTT.

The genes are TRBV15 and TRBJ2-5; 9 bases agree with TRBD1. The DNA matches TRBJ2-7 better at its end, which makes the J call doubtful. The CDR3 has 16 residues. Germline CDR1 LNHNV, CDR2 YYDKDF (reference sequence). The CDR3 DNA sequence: TGTGCCACCAGCAGCGGATACAGGGGGCTAACCTACGAGCAGTACTTC. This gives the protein CATSSGYRGLTYEQYF.

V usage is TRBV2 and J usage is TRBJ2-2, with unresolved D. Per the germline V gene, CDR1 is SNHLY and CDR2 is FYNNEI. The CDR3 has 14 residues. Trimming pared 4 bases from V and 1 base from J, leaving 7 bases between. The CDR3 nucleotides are TGTGCCAGCAGTGTGGTGGGGAACACCGGGGAGCTGTTTTTT. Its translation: CASSVVGNTGELFF.